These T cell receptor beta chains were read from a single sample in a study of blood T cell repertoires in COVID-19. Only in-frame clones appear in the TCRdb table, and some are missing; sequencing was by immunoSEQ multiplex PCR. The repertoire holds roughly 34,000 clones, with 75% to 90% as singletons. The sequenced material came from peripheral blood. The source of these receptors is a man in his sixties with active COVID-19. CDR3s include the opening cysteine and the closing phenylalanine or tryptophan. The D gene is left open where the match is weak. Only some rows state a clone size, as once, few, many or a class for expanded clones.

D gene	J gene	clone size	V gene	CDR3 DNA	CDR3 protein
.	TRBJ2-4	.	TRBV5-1	TGCGCCAGCAGCTGGAGCGGGACATCCAAAAACATTCAGTACTTC	CASSWSGTSKNIQYF
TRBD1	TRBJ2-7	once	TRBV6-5	TGTGCCAGCAGCCAGGGACAGGGGGTTTTTTACGAGCAGTACTTC	CASSQGQGVFYEQYF
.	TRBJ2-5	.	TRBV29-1	TGCAGCGTATGTGGGAGAGGGCCAGAGACCCAGTACTTC	CSVCGRGPETQYF
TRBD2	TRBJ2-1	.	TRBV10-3	TGTGCCATCAGTGAGTCGGCAATAGCGGGAGCAGGGTACAATGAGCAGTTCTTC	CAISESAIAGAGYNEQFF
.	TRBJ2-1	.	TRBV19	TGTGCCAGTAGTTCGCAACAGGGTGGCCCCTACAATGAGCAGTTCTTC	CASSSQQGGPYNEQFF
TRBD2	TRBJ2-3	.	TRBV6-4	TGTGCCAGCAGTAAGCGGGAGGGCGAAGATACGCAGTATTTT	CASSKREGEDTQYF
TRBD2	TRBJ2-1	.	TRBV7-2	TGTGCCAGCGGTAAAGGACTAGCTTTCAATGAGCAGTTCTTC	CASGKGLAFNEQFF
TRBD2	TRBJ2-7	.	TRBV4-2	TGTGCCAGCAGCCAGGGAACTAGCGCCGGCGGGGGGGAGCAGTACTTC	CASSQGTSAGGGEQYF
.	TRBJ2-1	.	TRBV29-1	TGCAGCGGAGGGAGGCATGAGCAGTTCTTC	CSGGRHEQFF
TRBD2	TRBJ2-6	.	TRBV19	TGTGCCAGTAGTCCCCGGGGGAGGGCCCTTTCTGGGGCCAACGTCCTGACTTTC	CASSPRGRALSGANVLTF
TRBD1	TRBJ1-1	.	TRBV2	TGTGCCAGCAGCTCCAGGGGGTGGAACACTGAAGCTTTCTTT	CASSSRGWNTEAFF
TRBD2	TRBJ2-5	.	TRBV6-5	TGTGCCAGCAGTTCCCGACTAGCGGGAGCTAGAGAGACCCAGTACTTC	CASSSRLAGARETQYF
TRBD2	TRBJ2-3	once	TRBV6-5	TGTGCCAGCGGGGGCCTAGCGGGGGAGGGAGATACGCAGTATTTT	CASGGLAGEGDTQYF
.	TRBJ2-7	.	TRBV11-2	TGTGCCAGCAGCCTATTAGGACGGGATCCGGGTGAGCAGTACTTC	CASSLLGRDPGEQYF
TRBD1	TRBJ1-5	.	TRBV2	TGTGCCAGCAGTGTCCTGGGACAGGGTGGGAATCAGCCCCAGCATTTT	CASSVLGQGGNQPQHF
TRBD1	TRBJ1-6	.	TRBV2	TGTGCCAGCAGTCAACAGGGGCAGGTTTCACCCCTCCACTTT	CASSQQGQVSPLHF
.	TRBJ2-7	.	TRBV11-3	TGTGCCAGCAGCTTAAATCCTTTTTACGAGCAGTACTTC	CASSLNPFYEQYF
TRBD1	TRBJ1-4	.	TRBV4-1	TGCGCCAGCAGCCTCCAAGGGGGCACTAATGAAAAACTGTTTTTT	CASSLQGGTNEKLFF
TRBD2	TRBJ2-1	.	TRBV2	TGTGCCAGCAGTGTCGAGCGGGAGAGGGGTGAGCAGTTCTTC	CASSVERERGEQFF
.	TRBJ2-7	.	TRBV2	TGTGCCAGCTCCTCTAGTGCCGAGCAGTACTTC	CASSSSAEQYF
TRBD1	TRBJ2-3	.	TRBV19	TGTGCCAGTAGTATCGGGACAGGGGTAATTACGCAGTATTTT	CASSIGTGVITQYF
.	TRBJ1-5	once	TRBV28	TGTGCCAGCAGTTTGTGGGACGGGAGGACCCAGCATTTT	CASSLWDGRTQHF
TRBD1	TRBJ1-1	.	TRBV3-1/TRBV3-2	TGTGCCAGCAGCCAAGGTCAGGTCGCGGACAGGGCAGCTTTCTTT	CASSQGQVADRAAFF
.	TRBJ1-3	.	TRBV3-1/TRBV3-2	TGTGCCAGCAGCCCACTTAGGGGGGGTAGATCTGGAAACACCATATATTTT	CASSPLRGGRSGNTIYF
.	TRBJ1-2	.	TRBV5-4	TGTGCCAGCAGCACCAGAGAGGGCCTCTATGGCTACACCTTC	CASSTREGLYGYTF
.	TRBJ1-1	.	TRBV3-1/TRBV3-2	TGTGCCAGCAGCCCATTAGGACAGCCCGTCGGTGAAGCTTTCTTT	CASSPLGQPVGEAFF
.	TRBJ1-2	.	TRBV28	TGTGCCAGCAGTGGCGGGGGTCAGGGAATGAACTATGGCTACACCTTC	CASSGGGQGMNYGYTF
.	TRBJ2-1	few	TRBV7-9	TGTGCCAGCAGCTTAGTAGCGGAGTACAATGAGCAGTTCTTC	CASSLVAEYNEQFF
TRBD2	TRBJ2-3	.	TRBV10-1	TGCGCCAGCAGTGAAGGGGGACTAGCGGGAGGCACAGATACGCAGTATTTT	CASSEGGLAGGTDTQYF
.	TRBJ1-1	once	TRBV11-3	TGTGCCAGCAGCTTAAGTGGGCAATCGAACACTGAAGCTTTCTTT	CASSLSGQSNTEAFF
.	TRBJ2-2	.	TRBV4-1	TGCGCCAGCACCCCTAGCGCGAACACCGGGGAGCTGTTTTTT	CASTPSANTGELFF
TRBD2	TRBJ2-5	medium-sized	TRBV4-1	TGCGCCAGCAGCCAAGAGGGGCTAGCGGCGCAAGAGACCCAGTACTTC	CASSQEGLAAQETQYF
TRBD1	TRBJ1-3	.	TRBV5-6	TGTGCCAGCAGCCAAATGGACAGGTCTGGAAACACCATATATTTT	CASSQMDRSGNTIYF
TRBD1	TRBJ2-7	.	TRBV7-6	TGTGCCAGCAGCCCATGGACAGGTTCCGGCTCCTACGAGCAGTACTTC	CASSPWTGSGSYEQYF
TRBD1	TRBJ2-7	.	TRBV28	TGTGCCAGCAGGCCAGGGGGCTCTCGTTACGAGCAGTACTTC	CASRPGGSRYEQYF
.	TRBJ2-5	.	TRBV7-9	TGTGCCAGCAGCTCAGGACTTATGTACCAAGAGACCCAGTACTTC	CASSSGLMYQETQYF
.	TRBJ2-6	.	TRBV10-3	TGTGCCATCAGGGACAGCTCTGGGGCCAACGTCCTGACTTTC	CAIRDSSGANVLTF
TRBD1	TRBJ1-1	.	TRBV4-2	TGTGCCAGCAGCCCACGGACAGGAAGGAACACTGAAGCTTTCTTT	CASSPRTGRNTEAFF
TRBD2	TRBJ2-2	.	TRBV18	TGTGCCAGCTCACCAAACCGCGGGAGTGGCACCGGGGAGCTGTTTTTT	CASSPNRGSGTGELFF
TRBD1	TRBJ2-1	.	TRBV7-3	TGTGCCAGCAGCTTAGACAGGGGTCGCTACAATGAGCAGTTCTTC	CASSLDRGRYNEQFF
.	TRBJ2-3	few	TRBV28	TGTGCCAGCAGTTTAGTGGCCACAGATACGCAGTATTTT	CASSLVATDTQYF
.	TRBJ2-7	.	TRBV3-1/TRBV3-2	TGTGCCAGCAGCCGGAGGGGCTCCTACGAGCAGTACTTC	CASSRRGSYEQYF
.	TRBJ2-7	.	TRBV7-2	TGTGCCAGCAGCTTCTTCCTCCAGAACGAGCAGTACTTC	CASSFFLQNEQYF
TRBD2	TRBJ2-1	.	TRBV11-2	TGTGCCAGCAGCTTCACAGGGACTAGCGGCTTGGAGCAGTTCTTC	CASSFTGTSGLEQFF
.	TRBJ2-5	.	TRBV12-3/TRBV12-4	TGTGCCAGCACCAACTCGGAGACCCAGTACTTC	CASTNSETQYF
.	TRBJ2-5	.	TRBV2	TGTGCCAGCAGTGAAAACAGGGCTGGGGAGACCCAGTACTTC	CASSENRAGETQYF
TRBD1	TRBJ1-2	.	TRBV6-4	TGTGCCAGCAGTGACTCGCGTGAAGGGGGCGGCTATGGCTACACCTTC	CASSDSREGGGYGYTF
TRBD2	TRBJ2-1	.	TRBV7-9	TGTGCCAGCAGGGCTAGCGGATACAATGAGCAGTTCTTC	CASRASGYNEQFF
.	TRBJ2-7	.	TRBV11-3	TGTGCCAGCAGCCCCCACGGTAGCTCCTACGAGCAGTACTTC	CASSPHGSSYEQYF
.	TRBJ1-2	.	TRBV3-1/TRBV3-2	TGTGCCAGCAGCCAAGGTGGGACACGCTATGGCTACACCTTC	CASSQGGTRYGYTF
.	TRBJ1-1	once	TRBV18	TGTGCCAGCTCACCAGGACAGAACACTGAAGCTTTCTTT	CASSPGQNTEAFF
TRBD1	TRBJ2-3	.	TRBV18	TGTGTCAGCTCTCCCGACAGGGGAGATACGCAGTATTTT	CVSSPDRGDTQYF
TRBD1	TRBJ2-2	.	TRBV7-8	TGTGCCAGCAGCGTTACAGGGGGCGGTAGGGCCGGGGAGCTGTTTTTT	CASSVTGGGRAGELFF
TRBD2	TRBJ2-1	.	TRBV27	TGTGCCAGCAGAATGGTAGGGACCCTAGGACTAGCGGGAGGCCGCGCCGATGAGCAGTTCTTC	CASRMVGTLGLAGGRADEQFF